Presented here are 20 T cell receptor beta chains from one specimen sequenced in a study of cytomegalovirus exposure and HLA in healthy donors. The repertoire was sequenced with immunoSEQ multiplex PCR; TCRdb's copy has only in-frame clones and lacks some. The sample shows fewer than 85,000 clones, 90% to 95% of them seen only once. The sample consisted of PBMCs. These receptors originate from a woman aged 18-29 years in good health and CMV-seronegative.

The gene calls are TRBV19 and TRBJ2-5, with TRBD2 matching 8 bases. The CDR3 contains 13 residues. Germline-derived CDR1 and CDR2 are LNHDA and SQIVND (reference sequence). The V segment lost 7 bases and the J segment 9 bases; nucleotides outside the gene matches: 10. DNA of the CDR3: TGTGCCAGTAAGGGGCGGGGGGAAGGGTCCCAGTACTTC. It encodes CASKGRGEGSQYF. Looking up the rest from reference TRBV19 and TRBJ2-5 gives the full variable domain: DGGITQSPKYLFRKEGQNVTLSCEQNLNHDAMYWYRQDPGQGLRLIYYSQIVNDFQKGDIAEGYSVSREKKESFPLTVTSAQKNPTAFYLCASKGRGEGSQYFGPGTRLLVL.

The gene calls are TRBV20-1 and TRBJ2-7; D gene uncertain. Germline V gene data show CDR1 as DFQATT and CDR2 as SNEGSKA (reference sequence). V was shortened by 2 bases and J by 2 bases, with 4 bases between the two germline ends. The CDR3 covers 11 residues. Written as DNA, the CDR3 is TGCAGTGCTAGACAGACCTACGAGCAGTACTTC. This gives the protein CSARQTYEQYF.

V and J are TRBV7-2 and TRBJ1-1; D gene uncertain. The CDR3 totals 14 residues. The germline V gene encodes CDR1 SGHTA and CDR2 FQGNSA. Trimming took 1 base from V and 1 from J, leaving 7 bases between them. For the CDR3, the DNA is TGTGCCAGCAGCTTAGGCGGCCGGAACACTGAAGCTTTCTTT. Amino acids: CASSLGGRNTEAFF. Based on the CDR3 plus reference TRBV7-2 and TRBJ1-1, the full variable domain is GAGVSQSPSNKVTEKGKDVELRCDPISGHTALYWYRQSLGQGLEFLIYFQGNSAPDKSGLPSDRFSAERTGGSVSTLTIQRTQQEDSAVYLCASSLGGRNTEAFFGQGTRLTVV.

The chain links TRBV30 to TRBJ2-3; 13 bases fit TRBD2. The CDR3 covers 20 residues. V was pared by 0 bases and J by 0 bases, with 12 bases of the junction left unmatched. CDR1 and CDR2 from the germline V gene are GTSNPN and SVGIG (reference sequence). The CDR3 region is CAWSVGRLAGGYWSTDTQYF. For the CDR3, the DNA is TGTGCCTGGAGTGTAGGGCGACTAGCGGGGGGTTACTGGAGCACAGATACGCAGTATTTT.

By proportion, this clone is medium-sized. Germline is not matched at one junction end, which may reflect a read error. J is TRBJ2-5 and V is TRBV7-7, with TRBD1 as a possible D gene (5 bases). The CDR3 sequence is 15 residues long. The germline gives CDR1 SSHAT, CDR2 FNYEAQ (reference sequence). The CDR3 DNA is TGTGCTAGCAGCTTGGGCCGACAGATTCAAGAGACCCAGTACTTC. Translated, it gives CASSLGRQIQETQYF.

As DNA, the CDR3 is TGTGCCAGCAGCCAAGACGGGGATACGCAGTATTTT. As protein: CASSQDGDTQYF. This chain links TRBV4-2 with TRBJ2-3; unclear D gene. The V and J ends lost 0 bases and 6 bases respectively, with 4 bases between them. Germline-derived CDR1 and CDR2 are LGHNA and YNFKEQ. The CDR3 spans 12 residues.

This clone was counted only a few times. The V and J genes are TRBV5-4 and TRBJ2-7; 8 positions agree with TRBD1. Germline lookup yields CDR1 SGHNT and CDR2 YYREEE (reference sequence). The CDR3 has 14 residues. J lost 2 bases, V lost 3 bases, and 4 bases had no gene match. DNA for the CDR3: TGTGCCAGCAGCTCCCGGGACAGGACCTACGAGCAGTACTTC. It encodes CASSSRDRTYEQYF.

The V call is TRBV7-2, the J call TRBJ1-3; D uncertain. The CDR3 is made up of 15 amino acids. Trimming shortened V by 3 bases and J by 4 bases, and 13 bases separated the two germline ends. Germline CDR1 SGHTA, CDR2 FQGNSA. CDR3 sequence (DNA): TGTGCCAGCAGCTTCCCGACGACTGCCGGAAACACCATATATTTT. Residues: CASSFPTTAGNTIYF.

The chain combines TRBV2 with TRBJ2-3; 12 bases line up with TRBD2. The V and J ends lost 6 bases and 5 bases, in that order; junction bases with no gene match: 12. This CDR3 spans 17 amino acids. In germline, CDR1 is SNHLY, CDR2 FYNNEI. The CDR3 region is CASRTSGGARTLDTQYF. In DNA form, the CDR3 reads TGTGCCAGCAGGACTAGCGGGGGCGCACGGACTTTAGATACGCAGTATTTT.

This chain connects TRBV2 to TRBJ1-1; TRBD1 might be the D (5 bases). Per the germline V gene, CDR1 is SNHLY and CDR2 is FYNNEI. This CDR3 region has 13 residues. V lost 6 bases, J lost 1 base, and 9 bases lay in between. The CDR3 DNA follows: TGTGCCAGCAGCGGAGGGGAGAACACTGAAGCTTTCTTT. It codes for CASSGGENTEAFF. The full variable domain, with the rest looked up from reference TRBV2 and TRBJ1-1, is EPEVTQTPSHQVTQMGQEVILRCVPISNHLYFYWYRQILGQKVEFLVSFYNNEISEKSEIFDDQFSVERPDGSNFTLKIRSTKLEDSAMYFCASSGGENTEAFFGQGTRLTVV.

The chain combines TRBV10-3 with TRBJ1-3, with 7 bases that match TRBD1. The germline V gene has CDR1 ENHRY and CDR2 SYGVKD. The V segment lost 4 bases and the J segment 4 bases; nucleotides outside the gene matches: 7. This CDR3 is built from 15 residues. The DNA of the CDR3 is TGTGCCATCAGTGCTGGACAGGTCTCGGGAAACACCATATATTTT. Amino acid sequence: CAISAGQVSGNTIYF.

This clone was detected only a few times. This chain connects TRBV2 to TRBJ1-6, with a tentative D call TRBD1 (5 bases). Trimming stripped 6 bases from V and 9 bases from J, with 9 bases between. The length of the CDR3 is 12 residues. Germline V gene sequence: CDR1 SNHLY, CDR2 FYNNEI. The DNA of the CDR3 is TGTGCCAGCAGCGAAAGGGGTTCACCCCTCCACTTT. As protein: CASSERGSPLHF.

The gene calls are TRBV10-3 and TRBJ1-5; possibly TRBD1 for D (6 bases). Germline lookup yields CDR1 ENHRY and CDR2 SYGVKD. V dropped 0 bases and J dropped 4 bases, with 13 bases sitting between them. CDR3 size: 16 residues. The CDR3 is CAISESKTGTNQPQHF. CDR3 coding DNA: TGTGCCATCAGTGAGTCGAAAACAGGGACGAATCAGCCCCAGCATTTT.

This rearrangement joins TRBV27 to TRBJ2-1, with D possibly matching TRBD1 (6 bases). In germline, CDR1 is MNHEY, CDR2 SMNVEV (reference sequence). The CDR3 runs 15 residues. Trimming stripped 0 bases from V and 0 bases from J, with 6 bases between. The CDR3, as DNA: TGTGCCAGCAGTTTATCGGACAGCTCCTACAATGAGCAGTTCTTC. Translation gives CASSLSDSSYNEQFF.

This chain links TRBV5-4 with TRBJ2-7; 8 positions match TRBD2. The ends lost 0 bases at V and 0 bases at J; junction bases unmatched: 5. This CDR3 region has 16 residues. CDR1 and CDR2 (germline): SGHNT, YYREEE (reference sequence). The CDR3 spells CASSLGGGQSSYEQYF. The DNA for the CDR3 is TGTGCCAGCAGCTTGGGCGGGGGGCAAAGCTCCTACGAGCAGTACTTC.

CDR3 DNA: TGTGCCAGCAGCCCGACAGGGGATCAGCCCCAGCATTTT. Amino acid sequence: CASSPTGDQPQHF. The rearrangement joins TRBV7-9 to TRBJ1-5; 8 nucleotides agree with TRBD1. Germline lookup yields CDR1 SEHNR and CDR2 FQNEAQ (reference sequence). V lost 5 bases, J lost 5 bases, and 2 bases stayed unmatched. The CDR3 is 13 residues long.

The V gene is TRBV7-2, the J gene TRBJ2-6; 8 bases are a match to TRBD1. This CDR3 is built from 16 residues. J was trimmed by 0 bases and V by 6 bases; bases with no gene match: 4. Germline V gene lookup returns CDR1 SGHTA and CDR2 FQGNSA. Written as DNA, the CDR3 is TGTGCCAGCAGGGGGACAGGCGACTCTGGGGCCAACGTCCTGACTTTC. It encodes CASRGTGDSGANVLTF.

This chain links TRBV30 with TRBJ1-5; TRBD1 matches at 8 bases. J was trimmed by 2 bases and V by 5 bases; bases with no gene match: 2. The CDR3 contains 13 residues. Germline V gene lookup returns CDR1 GTSNPN and CDR2 SVGIG (reference sequence). Here the CDR3 DNA reads TGTGCCTGGGCGGGACAGGGCAATCAGCCCCAGCATTTT. Amino acids: CAWAGQGNQPQHF.

The chain links TRBV2 to TRBJ2-2; a weak D match, TRBD1 (6 bases). Germline loops: CDR1 SNHLY, CDR2 FYNNEI. V dropped 3 bases and J dropped 6 bases, with 11 bases sitting between them. CDR3 length equals 14 residues. The CDR3 DNA reads as TGTGCCAGCAGTGACAGGGGCCCCGCCGGGGAGCTGTTTTTT. Translating gives CASSDRGPAGELFF. The full variable domain, rest sourced from reference TRBV2 and TRBJ2-2, is EPEVTQTPSHQVTQMGQEVILRCVPISNHLYFYWYRQILGQKVEFLVSFYNNEISEKSEIFDDQFSVERPDGSNFTLKIRSTKLEDSAMYFCASSDRGPAGELFFGEGSRLTVL.

The V and J genes are TRBV28 and TRBJ2-3, with D unresolved. The V gene's germline CDR1 is MDHEN and CDR2 SYDVKM. The V gene lost 6 bases and the J gene lost 4 bases, with 11 bases spanning the gap. The CDR3 is made up of 13 amino acids. The CDR3 DNA follows: TGTGCCAGCAGCGTAGATCCCCCAGATACGCAGTATTTT. It specifies CASSVDPPDTQYF.